The 8 T cell receptor beta chains below were found in one sample sequenced in a study of CD8 T cells in ankylosing spondylitis. Study-level points and caveats: Seemingly characteristic of ankylosing spondylitis blood was a TCR beta motif consisting of about 8 highly homologous variants.

Each CDR3 protein is one row after TCRdb ran MiXCR on the 5' RACE reads. The profile shows 750,000 to 850,000 distinct CDR3 sequences, 10% to 15% of them singletons. For these TCRs, the target antigens are not known. The sample taken for sequencing was blood, either unsorted or a sorted T cell fraction (not recorded which). The receptor set was obtained from a male donor with ankylosing spondylitis.

The sample holds many counts of this clonotype. The chain is built from TRBV12-3 or TRBV12-4 and TRBJ1-2; maybe TRBD1 (6 bases). This CDR3 contains 16 residues. Trimming took 4 bases from V and 8 from J, leaving 23 bases between them. The CDR3 DNA reads TGTGCCAGCAGTTGGGACTACAGGGAACTATCAGGAGGCTACACCTTC. It is translated as CASSWDYRELSGGYTF.

In this sample, this clonotype turned up a few times. The chain is built from TRBV7-9 and TRBJ2-3; tentatively, D is TRBD1 (6 bases). V lost 7 bases, J lost 3 bases, and 20 bases lay in between. Germline lookup yields CDR1 SEHNR and CDR2 FQNEAQ (reference sequence). This CDR3 is 16 amino acids long. The CDR3 loop reads CASTFYRAKGTDTQYF. DNA of the CDR3: TGTGCCAGCACCTTTTACAGGGCCAAAGGTACAGATACGCAGTATTTT. Full variable domain (remainder filled in from reference TRBV7-9 and TRBJ2-3): DTGVSQNPRHKITKRGQNVTFRCDPISEHNRLYWYRQTLGQGPEFLTYFQNEAQLEKSRLLSDRFSAERPKGSFSTLEIQRTEQGDSAMYLCASTFYRAKGTDTQYFGPGTRLTVL.

The chain has TRBV5-1 and TRBJ2-7; TRBD1 matches 11 bases. The CDR3 is made up of 16 amino acids. The germline CDR1 and CDR2 sequences are SGHRS and YFSETQ. Trimming cost V 0 bases and J 3 bases; bases outside gene matches: 5. CDR3 sequence: CASSLGGTGGLYEQYF. The DNA for the CDR3 is TGCGCCAGCAGCTTGGGGGGGACAGGGGGTCTCTACGAGCAGTACTTC.

The chain joins TRBV28 to TRBJ2-5; the match to TRBD2 covers 13 bases. Germline CDR1 and CDR2: MDHEN and SYDVKM. Trimming removed 3 bases from V and 4 bases from J; junction bases left unmatched: 5. CDR3 size: 16 residues. The CDR3 DNA sequence: TGTGCCAGCAGTTTTGGGACTAGCGGGGTGTTAGAGACCCAGTACTTC. Its translation is CASSFGTSGVLETQYF.

The rearrangement uses TRBV5-1 and TRBJ2-5; tentatively, D is TRBD2 (6 bases). There are 15 residues in the CDR3. Germline V CDR1 and CDR2: SGHRS, YFSETQ. The germline V and J ends were trimmed by 0 bases and 1 base, with 10 bases remaining between them. The CDR3 nucleotides are TGCGCCAGCAGCTTGGTGGCGGGGAGCCAAGAGACCCAGTACTTC. This sequence encodes CASSLVAGSQETQYF.

This chain joins TRBV7-9 and TRBJ2-1, with no clear D. The CDR3 is 15 amino acids. V lost 1 base and J lost 1, with 8 bases in between. CDR1 is SEHNR, CDR2 FQNEAQ, per germline (reference sequence). In nucleotides, the CDR3 is TGTGCCAGCAGCTTAGAGGCGCCGTCCTACAATGAGCAGTTCTTC. The encoded protein is CASSLEAPSYNEQFF. Combining the CDR3 with reference TRBV7-9 and TRBJ2-1 gives the whole variable domain DTGVSQNPRHKITKRGQNVTFRCDPISEHNRLYWYRQTLGQGPEFLTYFQNEAQLEKSRLLSDRFSAERPKGSFSTLEIQRTEQGDSAMYLCASSLEAPSYNEQFFGPGTRLTVL.

This clonotype was recorded a few times. V gene TRBV7-2 combines with J gene TRBJ1-4; D possibly corresponds to TRBD1 (6 bases). The germline CDR1 and CDR2 sequences are SGHTA and FQGNSA. With 5 bases removed from V and 12 bases from J, the gap between germline ends came to 16 bases. The CDR3 loop spans 13 amino acids. CDR3 nucleotide sequence: TGTGCCAGCAGCCCCTCGAGGGGGACGGAACTGTTTTTT. It codes for CASSPSRGTELFF.

This clonotype was observed a handful of times. The chain couples TRBV7-3 to TRBJ2-3, with 9 nucleotides matching TRBD1. This CDR3 region has 17 residues. The germline CDR1 and CDR2 sequences are SGHTA and FQGTGA. The V segment lost 5 bases and the J segment 0 bases; nucleotides outside the gene matches: 9. DNA of the CDR3: TGTGCCAGCAGCCCAACCGGGGACAGGGATAGCACAGATACGCAGTATTTT. Translating gives CASSPTGDRDSTDTQYF.